A selection of T cell receptor beta chains follows, all from one sample in a study of graft-versus-host responses after intestinal transplantation. Their antigens remain unidentified. The method was immunoSEQ multiplex PCR; TCRdb's version includes in-frame clones alone and lacks a portion of them. The sample consists of about 90,000 clones, around 83% of them appearing once. This specimen consisted of unstimulated CD4+ T cells sorted from spleen or lymph node cells, obtained before intestinal transplant. The receptors shown here come from a human donor who received an intestinal transplant. CDR3s include the opening cysteine and the closing phenylalanine or tryptophan. The order of the fields is clone size, V gene, D gene, J gene, CDR3 protein, CDR3 DNA. A D gene is named only where the DNA matches it firmly. Clone size is given for some rows only: seen once, a few or many times, or a class if the clone is expanded.

clone size: .; V gene: TRBV11-2; D gene: TRBD1; J gene: TRBJ2-1; CDR3 protein: CASSLGTALRDEQFF; CDR3 DNA: TGTGCCAGCAGCTTGGGGACAGCTCTTCGGGATGAGCAGTTCTTC
clone size: .; V gene: TRBV7-2; D gene: .; J gene: TRBJ2-7; CDR3 protein: CASSFPAVYEQYF; CDR3 DNA: TGTGCCAGCAGCTTCCCCGCGGTCTACGAGCAGTACTTC
clone size: .; V gene: TRBV15; D gene: TRBD1; J gene: TRBJ1-5; CDR3 protein: CATSRDVLKQGFNQPQHF; CDR3 DNA: TGTGCCACCAGCAGAGACGTTCTAAAACAGGGGTTCAATCAGCCCCAGCATTTT
clone size: .; V gene: TRBV5-1; D gene: TRBD1; J gene: TRBJ2-3; CDR3 protein: CASSPGQGADTQYF; CDR3 DNA: TGCGCCAGCAGCCCGGGACAGGGCGCAGATACGCAGTATTTT
clone size: few; V gene: TRBV7-9; D gene: TRBD1; J gene: TRBJ1-1; CDR3 protein: CASSDRGWGVHTEAFF; CDR3 DNA: TGTGCCAGCAGCGACAGGGGTTGGGGAGTTCACACTGAAGCTTTCTTT
clone size: .; V gene: TRBV4-1; D gene: .; J gene: TRBJ1-2; CDR3 protein: CASSQDEGAGRYTF; CDR3 DNA: TGCGCCAGCAGCCAAGATGAGGGCGCGGGACGCTACACCTTC
clone size: .; V gene: TRBV4-2; D gene: TRBD2; J gene: TRBJ2-1; CDR3 protein: CASSPGTSGGASYNEQFF; CDR3 DNA: TGTGCCAGCAGCCCAGGGACTAGCGGGGGGGCCTCCTACAATGAGCAGTTCTTC
clone size: .; V gene: TRBV10-2; D gene: TRBD2; J gene: TRBJ2-1; CDR3 protein: CASSEPWGGNEQFF; CDR3 DNA: TGCGCCAGCAGTGAGCCTTGGGGGGGCAATGAGCAGTTCTTC
clone size: .; V gene: TRBV10-3; D gene: TRBD2; J gene: TRBJ2-3; CDR3 protein: CAIGISGGRTDTQYF; CDR3 DNA: TGTGCCATCGGGATTAGCGGGGGGAGGACAGATACGCAGTATTTT
clone size: .; V gene: TRBV29-1; D gene: TRBD1; J gene: TRBJ1-2; CDR3 protein: CSVLQGQDGYTF; CDR3 DNA: TGCAGCGTCCTACAGGGGCAGGATGGCTACACCTTC
clone size: once; V gene: TRBV6-6; D gene: TRBD2; J gene: TRBJ2-1; CDR3 protein: CASSTQREGRNEQFF; CDR3 DNA: TGTGCCAGCAGTACTCAGCGGGAGGGCCGGAATGAGCAGTTCTTC
clone size: .; V gene: TRBV18; D gene: .; J gene: TRBJ2-5; CDR3 protein: CASSPQGRETQYF; CDR3 DNA: TGTGCCAGCTCACCTCAGGGGAGAGAGACCCAGTACTTC
clone size: .; V gene: TRBV10-3; D gene: .; J gene: TRBJ1-2; CDR3 protein: CAIRVNSNYGYTF; CDR3 DNA: TGTGCCATCAGAGTTAACAGTAACTATGGCTACACCTTC
clone size: .; V gene: TRBV4-1; D gene: .; J gene: TRBJ2-2; CDR3 protein: CASSPRDTGELFF; CDR3 DNA: TGCGCCAGCAGCCCGCGGGACACCGGGGAGCTGTTTTTT
clone size: .; V gene: TRBV18; D gene: .; J gene: TRBJ2-5; CDR3 protein: CASSLQETQYF; CDR3 DNA: TGTGCCAGCTCCCTACAAGAGACCCAGTACTTC
clone size: .; V gene: TRBV9; D gene: .; J gene: TRBJ2-1; CDR3 protein: CASSATGTPYNEQFF; CDR3 DNA: TGTGCCAGCAGCGCAACCGGGACACCTTACAATGAGCAGTTCTTC
clone size: .; V gene: TRBV6-5; D gene: .; J gene: TRBJ2-1; CDR3 protein: CASSYSGVSYNEQFF; CDR3 DNA: TGTGCCAGCAGTTACTCAGGGGTCTCCTACAATGAGCAGTTCTTC
clone size: .; V gene: TRBV5-1; D gene: TRBD2; J gene: TRBJ2-1; CDR3 protein: CASGTSGGNNEQFF; CDR3 DNA: TGCGCCAGCGGCACTAGCGGGGGTAACAATGAGCAGTTCTTC
clone size: .; V gene: TRBV9; D gene: TRBD2; J gene: TRBJ2-3; CDR3 protein: CASSPRASGGGRTDTQYF; CDR3 DNA: TGTGCCAGCAGCCCACGGGCTAGCGGGGGGGGCCGCACAGATACGCAGTATTTT
clone size: .; V gene: TRBV5-1; D gene: .; J gene: TRBJ1-2; CDR3 protein: CASSLLGGEYGYTF; CDR3 DNA: TGCGCCAGCAGCCTCCTGGGGGGGGAATATGGCTACACCTTC
clone size: few; V gene: TRBV2; D gene: TRBD2; J gene: TRBJ2-3; CDR3 protein: CASSDWTSGVTDTQYF; CDR3 DNA: TGTGCCAGCAGTGACTGGACTAGCGGGGTCACAGATACGCAGTATTTT
clone size: .; V gene: TRBV5-1; D gene: .; J gene: TRBJ2-1; CDR3 protein: CASSFGPSPNEQFF; CDR3 DNA: TGCGCCAGCAGCTTTGGCCCTTCTCCCAATGAGCAGTTCTTC
clone size: .; V gene: TRBV21-1; D gene: .; J gene: TRBJ1-2; CDR3 protein: CASSKGVRGGTPANYGYTF; CDR3 DNA: TGTGCCAGCAGCAAAGGGGTTCGGGGGGGGACCCCAGCTAACTATGGCTACACCTTC
clone size: .; V gene: TRBV2; D gene: .; J gene: TRBJ2-1; CDR3 protein: CASSEGGGPHTNEQFF; CDR3 DNA: TGTGCCAGCAGTGAAGGAGGGGGTCCCCACACCAATGAGCAGTTCTTC
clone size: .; V gene: TRBV4-2; D gene: .; J gene: TRBJ2-1; CDR3 protein: CASSQKSSYNEQFF; CDR3 DNA: TGTGCCAGCAGCCAAAAGAGCTCCTACAATGAGCAGTTCTTC
clone size: .; V gene: TRBV7-8; D gene: .; J gene: TRBJ2-3; CDR3 protein: CASSPRRAGPTDTQYF; CDR3 DNA: TGTGCCAGCAGCCCGAGAAGGGCGGGGCCAACAGATACGCAGTATTTT
clone size: .; V gene: TRBV30; D gene: .; J gene: TRBJ2-6; CDR3 protein: CACRQRMRPGANVLTF; CDR3 DNA: TGTGCCTGCCGGCAGCGAATGAGACCTGGGGCCAACGTCCTGACTTTC
clone size: .; V gene: TRBV11-1; D gene: TRBD1; J gene: TRBJ2-7; CDR3 protein: CASSPRQGKQYF; CDR3 DNA: TGTGCCAGCAGCCCACGACAGGGCAAGCAGTACTTC
clone size: .; V gene: TRBV18; D gene: TRBD1; J gene: TRBJ2-5; CDR3 protein: CASSKDRAQETQYF; CDR3 DNA: TGTGCCAGCTCTAAGGACAGGGCCCAAGAGACCCAGTACTTC
clone size: .; V gene: TRBV5-5; D gene: .; J gene: TRBJ1-6; CDR3 protein: CASRPGPGDSPLHF; CDR3 DNA: TGTGCCAGCAGACCGGGTCCCGGGGATTCACCCCTCCACTTT
clone size: .; V gene: TRBV2; D gene: TRBD1; J gene: TRBJ2-7; CDR3 protein: CASSEWGTGGGNEQYF; CDR3 DNA: TGTGCCAGCAGTGAATGGGGGACAGGGGGCGGCAACGAGCAGTACTTC
clone size: .; V gene: TRBV15; D gene: TRBD1; J gene: TRBJ1-2; CDR3 protein: CATSSTGVDGYTF; CDR3 DNA: TGTGCCACCAGCAGTACAGGGGTCGATGGCTACACCTTC
clone size: .; V gene: TRBV4-1; D gene: TRBD2; J gene: TRBJ2-1; CDR3 protein: CASSQDRTSGWSNEQFF; CDR3 DNA: TGCGCCAGCAGCCAAGATCGGACTAGCGGCTGGAGCAATGAGCAGTTCTTC
clone size: .; V gene: TRBV28; D gene: .; J gene: TRBJ2-7; CDR3 protein: CASTGDPDYEQYF; CDR3 DNA: TGTGCCAGCACGGGGGACCCTGACTACGAGCAGTACTTC
clone size: .; V gene: TRBV5-1; D gene: TRBD2; J gene: TRBJ2-1; CDR3 protein: CASSSRLAGGYNEQFF; CDR3 DNA: TGCGCCAGCAGCTCAAGACTAGCGGGGGGTTACAATGAGCAGTTCTTC
clone size: .; V gene: TRBV2; D gene: .; J gene: TRBJ2-3; CDR3 protein: CASSFSVGTDTQYF; CDR3 DNA: TGTGCCAGCAGTTTCTCAGTGGGCACAGATACGCAGTATTTT
clone size: .; V gene: TRBV27; D gene: TRBD1; J gene: TRBJ2-5; CDR3 protein: CASSRDRAQETQYF; CDR3 DNA: TGTGCCAGCAGCAGGGACAGGGCTCAAGAGACCCAGTACTTC